Following are 14 T cell receptor beta chains from one sample sequenced in a study of cytomegalovirus exposure and HLA in healthy donors. PCR amplification relied on 60 Vbeta primers (plus 13 Jbeta primers). TCRdb's table, derived via immunoSEQ multiplex PCR, lists solely in-frame clones and lacks some. This sample has roughly 200,000 clones, with approximately 85% found just once. Sequencing was done on a sample of PBMCs. The receptors originated from a woman in her forties or fifties in good health and CMV-seronegative.

This chain joins TRBV7-2 and TRBJ2-1, with D possibly TRBD1 on 6 matching bases. The V end was cut by 5 bases, the J end by 0 bases, with 14 bases between. CDR3 length: 16 residues. The germline V gene has CDR1 SGHTA and CDR2 FQGNSA. The CDR3: CASSHQGSSSYNEQFF. CDR3 sequence (DNA): TGTGCCAGCAGCCATCAGGGGAGTAGCTCCTACAATGAGCAGTTCTTC.

The CDR3 sequence: CALGGTGATNEKLFF. Here the CDR3 DNA reads TGTGCCTTGGGGGGGACGGGGGCAACTAATGAAAAACTGTTTTTT. The J gene is TRBJ1-4, the V gene TRBV30, with D possibly being TRBD1 (5 bases). V was cut by 7 bases and J by 0 bases, with 15 bases left in between. CDR1 and CDR2 (germline): GTSNPN, SVGIG (reference sequence). The CDR3 sequence is 15 residues long.

This chain joins TRBV18 and TRBJ2-1, with 10 bases aligning to TRBD2. V gave up 6 bases and J gave up 1 base; unmatched junction bases: 6. The CDR3 consists of 16 residues. Germline V lookup: CDR1 KGHSH, CDR2 LQKENI. The CDR3 is CASSPSGRRSYNEQFF. In DNA form, the CDR3 reads TGTGCCAGCTCCCCTAGCGGGAGAAGATCCTACAATGAGCAGTTCTTC.

The chain carries TRBV27 and TRBJ2-7; tentatively, D is TRBD2 (6 bases). Germline V gene sequence: CDR1 MNHEY, CDR2 SMNVEV (reference sequence). V lost 4 bases and J 0 bases, leaving 13 bases between the germline ends. The CDR3 runs to 15 residues. CDR3 bases: TGTGCCAGCAGTTCCTCCGGGACTCACTCCTACGAGCAGTACTTC. Translating gives CASSSSGTHSYEQYF.

The V gene is TRBV7-6, the J gene TRBJ2-1, with TRBD2 matching 10 bases. The CDR3 spans 14 residues. J gave up 5 bases and V 4 bases, and 2 bases lay outside the gene matches. Per germline, CDR1 SGHVS and CDR2 FNYEAQ. The CDR3 protein is CASSSLAGNNEQFF. The CDR3 coding sequence is TGTGCCAGCAGCTCACTAGCGGGAAACAATGAGCAGTTCTTC.

This chain uses TRBV4-3 with TRBJ1-2; D is possibly TRBD1 (5 bases). Germline CDR1 reads LGHNA; CDR2 reads YSLEER. The V and J ends lost 0 bases and 5 bases respectively, with 13 bases between them. There are 15 residues in the CDR3. CDR3 sequence: CASSQDVGDRYGYTF. The CDR3 DNA reads TGCGCCAGCAGCCAAGATGTAGGGGATCGGTATGGCTACACCTTC.

The chain is built from TRBV11-2 and TRBJ1-1, with a weak D call TRBD1 (6 bases). Per the germline V gene, CDR1 is SGHAT and CDR2 is FQNNGV. Trimming shortened V by 5 bases and J by 4 bases, and 20 bases separated the two germline ends. There are 16 residues in the CDR3. CDR3 residues: CASSPQQGRGRTEAFF. In DNA form, the CDR3 reads TGTGCCAGCAGCCCACAGCAGGGGAGGGGCCGCACTGAAGCTTTCTTT.

The gene calls are TRBV11-2 and TRBJ2-3; D is perhaps TRBD2 (6 bases). The CDR3 is made up of 15 amino acids. V gave up 3 bases and J gave up 0 bases, with 10 bases separating them. Germline CDR1 is SGHAT and CDR2 is FQNNGV. The CDR3 reads CASSLVAGSTDTQYF. DNA of the CDR3: TGTGCCAGCAGCTTGGTGGCGGGGAGCACAGATACGCAGTATTTT.

The J gene is TRBJ1-2, the V gene TRBV19; 7 nucleotides align to TRBD1. CDR1 and CDR2 from the germline V gene are LNHDA and SQIVND (reference sequence). V trimming: 1 base; J trimming: 1 base; junction bases outside the gene matches: 3. CDR3 length equals 15 residues. This CDR3 is CASSIVGQNNYGYTF. The CDR3, as DNA: TGTGCCAGTAGTATAGTGGGACAGAATAACTATGGCTACACCTTC.

The gene calls are TRBV4-2 and TRBJ2-7; 8 bases are a match to TRBD2. V lost 4 bases and J lost 0; bases outside the gene matches: 5. Germline CDR1 and CDR2: LGHNA and YNFKEQ. The CDR3 loop spans 15 amino acids. The CDR3 nucleotides are TGTGCCAGCAGCCTCGCGGGGGGAGCCTCCTACGAGCAGTACTTC. Its protein is CASSLAGGASYEQYF.

The rearrangement links TRBV11-3 to TRBJ2-1; maybe TRBD2 (7 bases). CDR1 and CDR2 (germline): SGHNT, YENEEA. The V end was cut by 6 bases, the J end by 9 bases, with 18 bases between. The CDR3 sequence is 14 residues long. The CDR3: CASSRGGGWVEQFF. The CDR3 DNA reads TGTGCCAGCAGTCGAGGGGGGGGGTGGGTTGAGCAGTTCTTC.

The V call is TRBV6-4, the J call TRBJ2-3, with a tentative D call TRBD1 (5 bases). The CDR3 extends over 15 amino acids. The germline V and J ends were trimmed by 6 bases and 2 bases, with 15 bases remaining between them. Germline V gene data show CDR1 as MRHNA and CDR2 as SNTAGT. The CDR3 DNA reads as TGTGCCAGCAGCCCCGTGGGGCAGATCACAGATACGCAGTATTTT. Protein: CASSPVGQITDTQYF.

The V gene is TRBV5-4, the J gene TRBJ2-1; D is perhaps TRBD2 (5 bases). V lost 2 bases and J 9 bases, leaving 18 bases between the germline ends. CDR3 length equals 15 residues. Per germline, CDR1 SGHNT and CDR2 YYREEE (reference sequence). The chain's CDR3 is CASSLGGVRRFEQFF. In DNA, the CDR3 is TGTGCCAGCAGCTTAGGAGGTGTCAGGCGTTTTGAGCAGTTCTTC.

The chain links TRBV5-1 to TRBJ1-2; 7 positions match TRBD1. V trimming: 6 bases; J trimming: 2 bases; junction bases outside the gene matches: 10. This CDR3 is built from 15 residues. Germline loops: CDR1 SGHRS, CDR2 YFSETQ. Written as DNA, the CDR3 is TGCGCCAGCACTCTCACAGGGGCGGAAAACTATGGCTACACCTTC. It codes for CASTLTGAENYGYTF.